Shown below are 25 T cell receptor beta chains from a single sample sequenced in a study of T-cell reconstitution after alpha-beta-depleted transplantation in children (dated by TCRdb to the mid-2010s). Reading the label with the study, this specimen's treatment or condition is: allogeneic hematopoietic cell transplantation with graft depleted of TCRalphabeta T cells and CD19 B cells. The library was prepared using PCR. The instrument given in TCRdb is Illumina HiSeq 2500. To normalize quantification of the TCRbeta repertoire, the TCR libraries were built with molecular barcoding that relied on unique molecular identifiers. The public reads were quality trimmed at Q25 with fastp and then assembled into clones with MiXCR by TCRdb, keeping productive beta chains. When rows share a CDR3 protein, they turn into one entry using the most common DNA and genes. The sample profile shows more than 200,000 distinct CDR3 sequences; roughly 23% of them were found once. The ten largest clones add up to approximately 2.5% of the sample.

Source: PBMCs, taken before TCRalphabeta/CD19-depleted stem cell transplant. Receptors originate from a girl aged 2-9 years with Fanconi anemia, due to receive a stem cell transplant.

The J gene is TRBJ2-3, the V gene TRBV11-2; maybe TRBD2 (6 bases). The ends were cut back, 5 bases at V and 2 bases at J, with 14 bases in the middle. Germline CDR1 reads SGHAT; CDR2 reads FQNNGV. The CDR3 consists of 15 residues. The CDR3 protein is CASSLMGLITDTQYF. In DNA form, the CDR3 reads TGTGCCAGCAGCCTGATGGGACTTATCACAGATACGCAGTATTTT.

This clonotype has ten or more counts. The CDR3 DNA sequence: TGCAGCGTTGAACCCGATAGTGGCTACGAGCAGTACTTC. Translation gives CSVEPDSGYEQYF. The gene calls are TRBV29-1 and TRBJ2-7, with D unclear. V lost 2 bases, J lost 3 bases, and 11 bases lay in between. Germline assignment: CDR1 SQVTM and CDR2 ANQGSEA. The CDR3 runs to 13 residues.

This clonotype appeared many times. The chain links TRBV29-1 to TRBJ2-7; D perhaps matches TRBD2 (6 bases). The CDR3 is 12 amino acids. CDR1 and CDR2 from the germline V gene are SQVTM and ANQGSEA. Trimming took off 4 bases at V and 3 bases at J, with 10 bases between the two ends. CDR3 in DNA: TGCAGCGTTGTCCGCGGGGACTACGAGCAGTACTTC. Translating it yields CSVVRGDYEQYF.

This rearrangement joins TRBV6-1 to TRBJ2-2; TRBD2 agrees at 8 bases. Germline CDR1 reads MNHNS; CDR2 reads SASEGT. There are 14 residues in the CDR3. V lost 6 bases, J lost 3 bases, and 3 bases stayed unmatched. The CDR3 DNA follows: TGTGCCAGCAGCCGAGCGGGAGACACCGGGGAGCTGTTTTTT. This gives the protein CASSRAGDTGELFF.

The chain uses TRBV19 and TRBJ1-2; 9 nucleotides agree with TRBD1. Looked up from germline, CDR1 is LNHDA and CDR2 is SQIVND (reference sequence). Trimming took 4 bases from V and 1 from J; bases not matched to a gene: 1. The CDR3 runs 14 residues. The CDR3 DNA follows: TGTGCCAGTAGTAGGACAGGGGTTAACTATGGCTACACCTTC. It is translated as CASSRTGVNYGYTF.

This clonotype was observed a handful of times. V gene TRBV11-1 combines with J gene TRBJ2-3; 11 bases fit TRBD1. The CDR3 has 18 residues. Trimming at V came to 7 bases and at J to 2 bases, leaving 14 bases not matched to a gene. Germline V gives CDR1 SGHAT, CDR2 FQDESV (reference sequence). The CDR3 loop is CASILGQGARRFTDTQYF. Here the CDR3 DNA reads TGTGCCAGCATCCTAGGACAGGGGGCGAGGAGATTCACAGATACGCAGTATTTT.

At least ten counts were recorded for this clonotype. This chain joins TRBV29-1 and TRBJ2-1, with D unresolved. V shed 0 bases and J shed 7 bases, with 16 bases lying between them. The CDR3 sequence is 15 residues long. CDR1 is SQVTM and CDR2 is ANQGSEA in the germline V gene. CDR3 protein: CSVEDHKWFVNEQFF. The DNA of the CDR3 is TGCAGCGTTGAAGATCATAAGTGGTTTGTTAATGAGCAGTTCTTC.

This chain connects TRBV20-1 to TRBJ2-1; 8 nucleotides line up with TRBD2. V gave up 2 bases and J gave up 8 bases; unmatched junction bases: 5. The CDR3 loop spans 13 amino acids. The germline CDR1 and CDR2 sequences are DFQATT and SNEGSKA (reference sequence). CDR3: CSARNAGGYEQFF. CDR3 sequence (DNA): TGCAGTGCTAGAAACGCGGGAGGCTATGAGCAGTTCTTC.

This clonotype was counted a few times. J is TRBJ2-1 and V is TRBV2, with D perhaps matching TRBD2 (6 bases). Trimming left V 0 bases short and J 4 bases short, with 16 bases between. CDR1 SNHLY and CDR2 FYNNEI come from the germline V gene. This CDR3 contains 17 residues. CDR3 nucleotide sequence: TGTGCCAGCAGTGAAGCGGTGGTCACTAGCCATTACAATGAGCAGTTCTTC. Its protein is CASSEAVVTSHYNEQFF.

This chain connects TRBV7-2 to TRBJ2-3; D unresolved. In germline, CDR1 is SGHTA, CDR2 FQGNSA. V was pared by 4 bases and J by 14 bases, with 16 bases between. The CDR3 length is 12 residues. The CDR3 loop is CASSSIPDRRYF. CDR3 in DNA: TGTGCCAGCAGCTCTATCCCCGACCGCCGGTATTTT.

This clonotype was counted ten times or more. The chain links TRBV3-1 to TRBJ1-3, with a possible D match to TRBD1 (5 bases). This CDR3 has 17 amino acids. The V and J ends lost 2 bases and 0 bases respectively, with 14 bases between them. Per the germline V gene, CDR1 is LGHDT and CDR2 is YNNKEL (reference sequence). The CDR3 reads CASSQIPEGSSGNTIYF. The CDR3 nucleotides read TGTGCCAGCAGCCAAATTCCCGAGGGGAGCTCTGGAAACACCATATATTTT.

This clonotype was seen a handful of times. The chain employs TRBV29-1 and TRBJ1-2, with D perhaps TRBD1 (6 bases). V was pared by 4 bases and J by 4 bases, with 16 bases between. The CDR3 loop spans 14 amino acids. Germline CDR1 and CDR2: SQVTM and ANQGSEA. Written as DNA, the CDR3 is TGCAGCGTTGCGGTTTTCAGGGGTTTCTATGGCTACACCTTC. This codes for CSVAVFRGFYGYTF.

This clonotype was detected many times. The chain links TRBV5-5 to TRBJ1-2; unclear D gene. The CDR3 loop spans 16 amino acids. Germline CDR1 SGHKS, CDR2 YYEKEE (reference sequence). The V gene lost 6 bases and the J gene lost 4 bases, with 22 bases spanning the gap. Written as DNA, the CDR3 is TGTGCCAGCACCCTCCGAAAGGACCGATTTCTCTATGGCTACACCTTC. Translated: CASTLRKDRFLYGYTF.

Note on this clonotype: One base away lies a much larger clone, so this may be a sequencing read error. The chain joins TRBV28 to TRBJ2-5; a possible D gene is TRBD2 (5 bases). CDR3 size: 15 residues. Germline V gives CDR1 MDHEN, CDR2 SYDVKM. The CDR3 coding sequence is TGTGCCAGCAGTCCGAGGGCTAGGTACCAAGACACCCAGTACTTC. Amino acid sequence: CASSPRARYQDTQYF.

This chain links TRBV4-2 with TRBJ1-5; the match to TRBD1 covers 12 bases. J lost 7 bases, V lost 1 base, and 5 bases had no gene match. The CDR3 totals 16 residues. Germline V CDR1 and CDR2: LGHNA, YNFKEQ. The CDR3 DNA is TGTGCCAGCAGCCAAGCTATAGGGACAGGGGGCCAGCCCCAGCATTTT. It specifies CASSQAIGTGGQPQHF.

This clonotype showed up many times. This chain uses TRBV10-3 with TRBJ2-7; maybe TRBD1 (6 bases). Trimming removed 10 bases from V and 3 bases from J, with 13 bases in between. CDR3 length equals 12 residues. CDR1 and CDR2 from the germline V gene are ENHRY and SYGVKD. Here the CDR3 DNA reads TGTGCCACCTTGTCAGGGGTCTACGAGCAGTACTTC. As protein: CATLSGVYEQYF.

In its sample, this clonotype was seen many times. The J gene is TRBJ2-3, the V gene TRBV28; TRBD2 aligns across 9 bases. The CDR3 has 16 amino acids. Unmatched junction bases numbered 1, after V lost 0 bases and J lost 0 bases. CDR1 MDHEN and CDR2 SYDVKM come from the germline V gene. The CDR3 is CASSLWLAGSTDTQYF. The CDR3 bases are TGTGCCAGCAGTTTATGGCTAGCGGGAAGCACAGATACGCAGTATTTT.

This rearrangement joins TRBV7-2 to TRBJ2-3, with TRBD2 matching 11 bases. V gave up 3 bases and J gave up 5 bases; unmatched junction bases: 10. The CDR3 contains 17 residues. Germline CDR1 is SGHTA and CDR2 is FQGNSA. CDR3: CASSFYFSGRGLDTQYF. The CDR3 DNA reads TGTGCCAGCAGCTTCTACTTTAGCGGGAGGGGTCTAGATACGCAGTATTTT.

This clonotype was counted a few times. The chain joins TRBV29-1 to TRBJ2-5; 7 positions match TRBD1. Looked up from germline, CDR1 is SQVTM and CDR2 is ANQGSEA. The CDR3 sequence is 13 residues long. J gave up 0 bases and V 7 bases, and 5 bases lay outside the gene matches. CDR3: CSGQGQNQETQYF. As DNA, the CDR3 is TGCAGCGGGCAGGGACAGAACCAAGAGACCCAGTACTTC.

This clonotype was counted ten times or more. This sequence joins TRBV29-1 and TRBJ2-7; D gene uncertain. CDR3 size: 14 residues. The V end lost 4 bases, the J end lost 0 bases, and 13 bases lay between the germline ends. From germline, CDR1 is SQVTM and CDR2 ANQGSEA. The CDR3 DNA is TGCAGCGTTGTCGTTCGACTCAGCTCCTACGAGCAGTACTTC. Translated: CSVVVRLSSYEQYF.

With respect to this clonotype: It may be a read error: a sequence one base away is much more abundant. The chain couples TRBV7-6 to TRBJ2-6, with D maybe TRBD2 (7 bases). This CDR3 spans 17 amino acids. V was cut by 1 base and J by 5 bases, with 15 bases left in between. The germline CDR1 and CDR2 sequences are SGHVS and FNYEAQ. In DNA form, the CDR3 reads TGTGCCAGCAGCTTAGGGACGGGGGGCGAAAGGGCCAACGTCCTGACTTTC. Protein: CASSLGTGGERANVLTF.

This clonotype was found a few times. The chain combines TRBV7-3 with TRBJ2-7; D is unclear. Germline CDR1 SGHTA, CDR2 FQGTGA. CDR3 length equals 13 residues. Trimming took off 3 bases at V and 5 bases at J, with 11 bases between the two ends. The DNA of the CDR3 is TGTGCCAGCAGCTTGAACTGGTGGGACGAGCAGTACTTC. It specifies CASSLNWWDEQYF.

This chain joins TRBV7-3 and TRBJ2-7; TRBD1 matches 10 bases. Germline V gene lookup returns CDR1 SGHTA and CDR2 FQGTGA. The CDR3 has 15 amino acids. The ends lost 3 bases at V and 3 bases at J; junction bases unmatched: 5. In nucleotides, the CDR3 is TGTGCCAGCAGCTTGGGACAGGGGAACGTCTACGAGCAGTACTTC. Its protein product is CASSLGQGNVYEQYF.

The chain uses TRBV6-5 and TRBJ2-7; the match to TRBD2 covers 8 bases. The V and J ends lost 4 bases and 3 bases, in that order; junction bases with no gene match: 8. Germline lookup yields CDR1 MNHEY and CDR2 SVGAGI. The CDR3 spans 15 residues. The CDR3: CASSFTSGGIYEQYF. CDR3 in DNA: TGTGCCAGCAGTTTTACTAGCGGCGGGATCTACGAGCAGTACTTC.

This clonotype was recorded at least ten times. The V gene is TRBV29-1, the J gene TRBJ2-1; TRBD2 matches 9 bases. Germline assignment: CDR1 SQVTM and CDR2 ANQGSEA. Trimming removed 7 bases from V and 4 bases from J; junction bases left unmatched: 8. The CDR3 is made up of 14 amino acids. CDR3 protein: CSESHSGSYNEQFF. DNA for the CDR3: TGCAGCGAGTCCCATAGCGGGAGTTACAATGAGCAGTTCTTC.